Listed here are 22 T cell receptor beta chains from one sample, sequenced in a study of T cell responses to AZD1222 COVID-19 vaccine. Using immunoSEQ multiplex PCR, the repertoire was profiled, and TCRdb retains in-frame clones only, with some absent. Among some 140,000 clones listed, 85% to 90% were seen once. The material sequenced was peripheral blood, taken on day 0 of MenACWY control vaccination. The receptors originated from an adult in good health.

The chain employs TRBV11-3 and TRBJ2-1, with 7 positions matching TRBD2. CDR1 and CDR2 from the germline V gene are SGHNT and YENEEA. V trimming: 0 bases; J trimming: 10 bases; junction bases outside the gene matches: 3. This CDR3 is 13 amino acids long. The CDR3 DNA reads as TGTGCCAGCAGCTTAGATGGTAGCGGGGAGCAGTTCTTC. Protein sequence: CASSLDGSGEQFF.

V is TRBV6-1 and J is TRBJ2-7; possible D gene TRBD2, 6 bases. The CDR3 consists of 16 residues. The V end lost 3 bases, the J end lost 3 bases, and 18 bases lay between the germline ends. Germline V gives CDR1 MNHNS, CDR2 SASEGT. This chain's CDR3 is CASSERSGTEGYEQYV. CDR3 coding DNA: TGTGCCAGCAGTGAGAGGTCCGGGACGGAGGGCTACGAGCAGTACGTC.

The CDR3 DNA follows: TGTGCCAGCAGCGTAGTGGCAGGGTCCAATGAGCAGTTCTTC. The encoded protein is CASSVVAGSNEQFF. The chain recombines TRBV9 with TRBJ2-1, with a weak D call TRBD1 (5 bases). The germline gives CDR1 SGDLS, CDR2 YYNGEE. V was shortened by 0 bases and J by 6 bases, with 10 bases between the two germline ends. The CDR3 consists of 14 residues.

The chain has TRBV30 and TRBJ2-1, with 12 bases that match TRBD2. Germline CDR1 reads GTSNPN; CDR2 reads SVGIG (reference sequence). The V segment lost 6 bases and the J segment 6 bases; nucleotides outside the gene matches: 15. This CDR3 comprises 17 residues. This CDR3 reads CACNGGTSGRQGNEQFF. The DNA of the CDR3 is TGTGCCTGCAATGGGGGAACTAGCGGGAGGCAGGGCAATGAGCAGTTCTTC. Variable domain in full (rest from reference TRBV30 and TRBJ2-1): SQTIHQWPATLVQPVGSPLSLECTVEGTSNPNLYWYRQAAGRGLQLLFYSVGIGQISSEVPQNLSASRPQDRQFILSSKKLLLSDSGFYLCACNGGTSGRQGNEQFFGPGTRLTVL.

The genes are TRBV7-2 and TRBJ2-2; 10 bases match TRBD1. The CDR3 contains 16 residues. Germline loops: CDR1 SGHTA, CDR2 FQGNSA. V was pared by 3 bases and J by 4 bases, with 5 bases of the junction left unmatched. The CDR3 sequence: CASSFGTGAPTGELFF. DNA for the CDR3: TGTGCCAGCAGCTTCGGGACAGGGGCTCCCACCGGGGAGCTGTTTTTT.

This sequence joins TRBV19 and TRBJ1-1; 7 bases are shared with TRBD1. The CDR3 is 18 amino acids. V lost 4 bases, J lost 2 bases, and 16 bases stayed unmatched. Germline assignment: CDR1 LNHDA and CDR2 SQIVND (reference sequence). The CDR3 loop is CASSKESTGTAINTEAFF. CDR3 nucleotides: TGTGCCAGTAGTAAGGAGTCCACCGGGACAGCAATTAACACTGAAGCTTTCTTT.

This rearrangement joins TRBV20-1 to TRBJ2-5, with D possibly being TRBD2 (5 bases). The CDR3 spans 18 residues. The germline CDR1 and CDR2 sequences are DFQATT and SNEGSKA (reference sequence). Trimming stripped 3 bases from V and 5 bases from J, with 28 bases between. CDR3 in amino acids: CSASTGFRGRNNLETQYF. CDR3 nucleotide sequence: TGCAGTGCTAGTACCGGGTTTCGAGGGCGAAATAATCTGGAGACCCAGTACTTC.

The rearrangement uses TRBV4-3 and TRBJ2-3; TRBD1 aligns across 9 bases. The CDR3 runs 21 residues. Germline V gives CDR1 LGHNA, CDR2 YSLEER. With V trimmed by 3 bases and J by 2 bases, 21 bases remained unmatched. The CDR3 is CASSHDYTRGVGTGTTDTQYF. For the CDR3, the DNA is TGCGCCAGCAGCCATGACTACACTAGGGGGGTGGGGACAGGGACCACAGATACGCAGTATTTT.

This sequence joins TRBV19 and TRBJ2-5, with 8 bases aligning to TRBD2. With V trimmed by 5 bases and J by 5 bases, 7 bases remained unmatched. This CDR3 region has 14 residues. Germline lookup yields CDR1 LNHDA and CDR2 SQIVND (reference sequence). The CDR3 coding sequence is TGTGCCAGTAGTGCCCGGGGGGGCCGGGAGACCCAGTACTTC. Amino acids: CASSARGGRETQYF.

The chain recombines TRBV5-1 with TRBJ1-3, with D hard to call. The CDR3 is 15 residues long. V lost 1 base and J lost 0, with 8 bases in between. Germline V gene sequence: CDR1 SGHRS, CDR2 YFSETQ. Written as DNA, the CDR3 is TGCGCCAGCAGCTTGCTGGGTTCCTCTGGAAACACCATATATTTT. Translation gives CASSLLGSSGNTIYF.

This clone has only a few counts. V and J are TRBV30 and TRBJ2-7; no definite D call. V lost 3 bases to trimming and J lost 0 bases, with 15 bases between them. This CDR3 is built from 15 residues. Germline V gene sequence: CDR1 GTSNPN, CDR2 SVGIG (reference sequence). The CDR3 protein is CAWSPLLLGSYEQYF. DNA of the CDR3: TGTGCCTGGAGCCCCCTCCTACTTGGCTCCTACGAGCAGTACTTC.

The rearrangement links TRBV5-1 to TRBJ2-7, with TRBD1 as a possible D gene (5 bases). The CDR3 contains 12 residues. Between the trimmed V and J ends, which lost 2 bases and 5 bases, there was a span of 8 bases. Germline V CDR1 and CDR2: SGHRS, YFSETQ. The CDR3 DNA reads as TGCGCCAGCAGCTTTCAGGGCGACGAGCAGTACGTC. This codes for CASSFQGDEQYV.

The DNA for the CDR3 is TGCAGCGTCCTCGACAGGGTAGGAGCTTTCTTT. Protein product: CSVLDRVGAFF. The chain has TRBV29-1 and TRBJ1-1; 7 bases fit TRBD1. Germline CDR1 is SQVTM and CDR2 is ANQGSEA. This CDR3 is 11 amino acids long. V lost 6 bases and J lost 10; bases outside the gene matches: 8.

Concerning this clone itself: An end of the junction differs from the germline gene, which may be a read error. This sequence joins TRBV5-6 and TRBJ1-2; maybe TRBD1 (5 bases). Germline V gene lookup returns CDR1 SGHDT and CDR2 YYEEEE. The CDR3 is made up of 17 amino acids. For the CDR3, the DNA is TGTGCCAGCAGCCCGGGTATAAAGGGGAACAAGGTGCTGGGTCATGCCTTC. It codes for CASSPGIKGNKVLGHAF.

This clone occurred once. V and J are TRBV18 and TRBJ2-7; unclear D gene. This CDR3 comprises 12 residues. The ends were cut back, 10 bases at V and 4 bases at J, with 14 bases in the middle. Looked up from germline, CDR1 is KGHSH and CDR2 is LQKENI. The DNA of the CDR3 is TGTGCCACCAGCTCAGGTGTGTACGAGCAGTACTTC. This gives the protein CATSSGVYEQYF.

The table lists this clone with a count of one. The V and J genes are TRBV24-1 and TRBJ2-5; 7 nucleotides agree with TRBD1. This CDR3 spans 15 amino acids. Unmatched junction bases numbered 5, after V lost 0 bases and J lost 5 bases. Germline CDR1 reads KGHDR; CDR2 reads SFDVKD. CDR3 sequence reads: CATSDLRQTGETQYF. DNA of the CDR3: TGTGCCACCAGTGATTTGCGTCAGACAGGGGAGACCCAGTACTTC.

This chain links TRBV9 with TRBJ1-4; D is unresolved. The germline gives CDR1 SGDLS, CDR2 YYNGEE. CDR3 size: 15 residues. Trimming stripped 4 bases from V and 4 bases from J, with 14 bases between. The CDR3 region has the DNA TGTGCCAGCAGCCCCCGAGGTGTACTTAATGAAAAACTGTTTTTT. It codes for CASSPRGVLNEKLFF.

The CDR3, as DNA: TGTGCCAGCAGTCCGACGGTTAGAATGAACACTGAAGCTTTCTTT. Translation gives CASSPTVRMNTEAFF. The gene calls are TRBV28 and TRBJ1-1; D unresolved. The V end was cut by 5 bases, the J end by 0 bases, with 13 bases between. The CDR3 length is 15 residues. Germline values: CDR1 MDHEN, CDR2 SYDVKM.

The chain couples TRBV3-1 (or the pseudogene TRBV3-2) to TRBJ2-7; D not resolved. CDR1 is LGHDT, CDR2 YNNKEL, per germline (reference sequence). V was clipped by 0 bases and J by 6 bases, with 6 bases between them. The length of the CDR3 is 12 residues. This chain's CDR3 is CASSQEGSEQYF. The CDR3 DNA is TGTGCCAGCAGCCAAGAAGGGTCCGAGCAGTACTTC.

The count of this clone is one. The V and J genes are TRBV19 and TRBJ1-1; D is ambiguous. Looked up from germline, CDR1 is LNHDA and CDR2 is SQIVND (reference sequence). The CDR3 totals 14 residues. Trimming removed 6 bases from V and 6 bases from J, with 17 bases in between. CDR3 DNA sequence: TGTGCCAGTAGGTCAATCGTAAGGTATTCTGAAGCTTTCTTT. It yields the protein CASRSIVRYSEAFF.

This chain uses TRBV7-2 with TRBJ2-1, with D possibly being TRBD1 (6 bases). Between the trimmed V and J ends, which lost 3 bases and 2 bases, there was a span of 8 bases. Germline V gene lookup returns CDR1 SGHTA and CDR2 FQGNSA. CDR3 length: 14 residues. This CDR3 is CASSLGTTYNEQFF. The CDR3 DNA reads TGTGCCAGCAGCTTGGGGACAACCTACAATGAGCAGTTCTTC.

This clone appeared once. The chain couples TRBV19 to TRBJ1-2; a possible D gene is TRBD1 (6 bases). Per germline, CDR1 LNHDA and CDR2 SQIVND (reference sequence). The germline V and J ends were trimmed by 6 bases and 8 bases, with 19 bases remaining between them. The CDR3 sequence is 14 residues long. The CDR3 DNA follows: TGTGCCAGTAGGGCCGGACAGCCCAAACGGGGCTACACCTTC. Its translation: CASRAGQPKRGYTF.